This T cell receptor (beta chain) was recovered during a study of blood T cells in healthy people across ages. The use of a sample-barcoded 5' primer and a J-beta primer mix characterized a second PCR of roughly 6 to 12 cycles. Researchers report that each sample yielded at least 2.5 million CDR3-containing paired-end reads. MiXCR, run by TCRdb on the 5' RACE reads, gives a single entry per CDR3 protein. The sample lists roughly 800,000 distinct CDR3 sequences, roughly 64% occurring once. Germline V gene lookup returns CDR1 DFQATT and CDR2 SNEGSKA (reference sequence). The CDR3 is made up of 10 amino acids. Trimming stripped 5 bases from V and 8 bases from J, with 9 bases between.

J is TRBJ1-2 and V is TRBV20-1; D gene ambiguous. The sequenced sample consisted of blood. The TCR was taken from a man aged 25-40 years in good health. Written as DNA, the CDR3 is TGCAGTGCTGCCTTTGGAGGCTACACCTTC. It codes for CSAAFGGYTF.